The source of this T cell receptor beta chain is a study of T cells in Graves' hyperthyroidism and ophthalmopathy. Study findings and constraints: The model anticipated ophthalmopathy a median about six months pre-onset.

Amplification of TCR beta CDR3 regions used RNA as the template. HTBI primers were the set used in a first-round RT-PCR of the TCR CDR3. TCRdb recomputed calls from the multiplex PCR reads with MiXCR, one row per CDR3 protein. The sample contains hundreds of thousands of distinct CDR3 sequences, 12% to 15% of which appear only once. This clonotype has a handful of counts. Its antigen is as yet unknown. The sequenced sample was blood. This receptor was taken from a woman between 18 and 30 years old with Graves' hyperthyroidism.

CDR3: CASSYQESIYNEQFF. Here the CDR3 DNA reads TGTGCCAGCAGTTATCAAGAGTCGATCTACAATGAGCAGTTCTTC. V usage is TRBV6-2 or TRBV6-3 and J usage is TRBJ2-1; no firm D call. Looked up from germline, CDR1 is MNHEY and CDR2 is SVGEGT. CDR3 length: 15 amino acids. Trimming removed 3 bases at V and 3 bases at J, with 12 bases between.